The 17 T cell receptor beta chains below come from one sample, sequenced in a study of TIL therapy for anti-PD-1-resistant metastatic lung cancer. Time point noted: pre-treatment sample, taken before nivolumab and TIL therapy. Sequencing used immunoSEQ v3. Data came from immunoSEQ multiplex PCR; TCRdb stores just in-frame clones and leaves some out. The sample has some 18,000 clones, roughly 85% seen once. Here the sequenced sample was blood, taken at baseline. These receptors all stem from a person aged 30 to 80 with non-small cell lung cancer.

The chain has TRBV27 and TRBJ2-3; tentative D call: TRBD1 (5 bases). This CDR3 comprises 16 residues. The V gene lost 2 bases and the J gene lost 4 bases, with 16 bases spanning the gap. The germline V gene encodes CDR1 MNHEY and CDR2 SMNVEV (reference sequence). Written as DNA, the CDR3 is TGTGCCAGCAGTTTACCCTCCCCTCCAGGGTCAGATACGCAGTATTTT. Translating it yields CASSLPSPPGSDTQYF.

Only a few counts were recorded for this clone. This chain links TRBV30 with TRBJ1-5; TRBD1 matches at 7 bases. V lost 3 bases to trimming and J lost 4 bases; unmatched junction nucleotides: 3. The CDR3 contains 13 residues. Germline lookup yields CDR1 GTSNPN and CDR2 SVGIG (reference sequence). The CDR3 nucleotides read TGTGCCTGGAGAGACAGGGCGAATCAGCCCCAGCATTTT. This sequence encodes CAWRDRANQPQHF.

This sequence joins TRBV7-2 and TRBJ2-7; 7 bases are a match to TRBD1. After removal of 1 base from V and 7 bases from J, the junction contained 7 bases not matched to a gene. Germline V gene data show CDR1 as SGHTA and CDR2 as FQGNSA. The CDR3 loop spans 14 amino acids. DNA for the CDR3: TGTGCCAGCAGCTTAGAACAGGGGCGACGGGAGCAGTACTTC. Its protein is CASSLEQGRREQYF.

The CDR3: CASSLGGDNEQFF. The CDR3 nucleotides read TGTGCCAGCAGCTTGGGCGGGGACAATGAGCAGTTCTTC. This chain connects TRBV5-6 to TRBJ2-1, with D maybe TRBD2 (6 bases). Trimming stripped 0 bases from V and 5 bases from J, with 6 bases between. This CDR3 is 13 amino acids long. CDR1 and CDR2 from the germline V gene are SGHDT and YYEEEE.

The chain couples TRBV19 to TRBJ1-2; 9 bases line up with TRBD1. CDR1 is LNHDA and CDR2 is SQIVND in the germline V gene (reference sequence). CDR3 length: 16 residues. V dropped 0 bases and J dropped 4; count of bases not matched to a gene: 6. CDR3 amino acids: CASSIEAGQGLYGYTF. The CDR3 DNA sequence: TGTGCCAGTAGTATAGAGGCGGGACAGGGCCTCTATGGCTACACCTTC.

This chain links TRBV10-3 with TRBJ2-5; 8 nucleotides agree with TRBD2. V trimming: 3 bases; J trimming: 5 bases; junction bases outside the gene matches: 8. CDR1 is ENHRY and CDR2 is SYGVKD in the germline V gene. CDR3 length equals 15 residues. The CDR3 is CAISENAGGGETQYF. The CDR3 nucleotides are TGTGCCATCAGTGAAAATGCGGGAGGAGGGGAGACCCAGTACTTC.

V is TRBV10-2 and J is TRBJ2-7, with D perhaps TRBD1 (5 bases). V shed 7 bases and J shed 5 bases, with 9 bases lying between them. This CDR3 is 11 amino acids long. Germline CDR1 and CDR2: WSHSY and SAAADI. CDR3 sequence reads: CASTGFDEQYF. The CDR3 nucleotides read TGCGCCAGCACAGGGTTCGACGAGCAGTACTTC.

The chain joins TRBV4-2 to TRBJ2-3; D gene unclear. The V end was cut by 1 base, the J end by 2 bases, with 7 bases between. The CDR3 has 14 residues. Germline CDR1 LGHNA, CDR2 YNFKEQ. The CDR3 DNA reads TGTGCCAGCAGCCAAGTGGTGTCCACAGATACGCAGTATTTT. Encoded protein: CASSQVVSTDTQYF.

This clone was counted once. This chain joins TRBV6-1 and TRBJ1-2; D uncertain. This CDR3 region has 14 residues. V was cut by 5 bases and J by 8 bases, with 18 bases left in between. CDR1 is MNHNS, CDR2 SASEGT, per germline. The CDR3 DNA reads TGTGCCAGCAGTTCTGACCCGGGAGTGTCCGGCTACACCTTC. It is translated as CASSSDPGVSGYTF.

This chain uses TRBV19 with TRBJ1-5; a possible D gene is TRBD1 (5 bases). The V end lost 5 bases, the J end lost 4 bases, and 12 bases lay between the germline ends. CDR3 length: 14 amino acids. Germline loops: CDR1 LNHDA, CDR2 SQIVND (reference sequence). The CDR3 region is CASSALQVNQPQHF. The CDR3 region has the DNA TGTGCCAGTAGTGCCCTACAGGTAAATCAGCCCCAGCATTTT.

CDR3 in amino acids: CASSDRDGANYGYTF. CDR3 nucleotide sequence: TGTGCCAGCAGTGACAGGGATGGAGCTAACTATGGCTACACCTTC. The rearrangement links TRBV6-6 to TRBJ1-2; 7 bases align to TRBD1. Germline lookup yields CDR1 MNHNY and CDR2 SVGAGI (reference sequence). V was clipped by 5 bases and J by 0 bases; unmatched bases: 6. The CDR3 consists of 15 residues.

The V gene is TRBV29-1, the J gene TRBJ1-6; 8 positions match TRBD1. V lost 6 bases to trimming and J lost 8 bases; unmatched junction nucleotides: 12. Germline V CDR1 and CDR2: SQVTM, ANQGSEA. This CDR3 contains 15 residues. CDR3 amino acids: CSVRRSDRDDSPLHF. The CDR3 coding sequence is TGCAGCGTACGAAGGTCGGACAGGGATGATTCACCCCTCCACTTT. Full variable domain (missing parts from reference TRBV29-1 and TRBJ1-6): SAVISQKPSRDICQRGTSLTIQCQVDSQVTMMFWYRQQPGQSLTLIATANQGSEATYESGFVIDKFPISRPNLTFSTLTVSNMSPEDSSIYLCSVRRSDRDDSPLHFGNGTRLTVT.

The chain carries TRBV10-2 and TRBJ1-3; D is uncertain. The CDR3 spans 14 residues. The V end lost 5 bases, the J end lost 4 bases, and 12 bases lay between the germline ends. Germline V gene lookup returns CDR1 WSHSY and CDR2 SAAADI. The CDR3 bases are TGCGCCAGCAGTAGCCCCCTTAGGGGAAACACCATATATTTT. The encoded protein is CASSSPLRGNTIYF.

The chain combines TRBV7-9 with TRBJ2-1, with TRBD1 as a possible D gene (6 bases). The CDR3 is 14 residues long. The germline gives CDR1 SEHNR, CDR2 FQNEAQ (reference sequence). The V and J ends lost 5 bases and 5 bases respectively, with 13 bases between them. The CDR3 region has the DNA TGTGCCAGCAGCCGCCGTCAGGGGAACAATGAGCAGTTCTTC. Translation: CASSRRQGNNEQFF. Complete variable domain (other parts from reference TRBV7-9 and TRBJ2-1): DTGVSQNPRHKITKRGQNVTFRCDPISEHNRLYWYRQTLGQGPEFLTYFQNEAQLEKSRLLSDRFSAERPKGSFSTLEIQRTEQGDSAMYLCASSRRQGNNEQFFGPGTRLTVL.

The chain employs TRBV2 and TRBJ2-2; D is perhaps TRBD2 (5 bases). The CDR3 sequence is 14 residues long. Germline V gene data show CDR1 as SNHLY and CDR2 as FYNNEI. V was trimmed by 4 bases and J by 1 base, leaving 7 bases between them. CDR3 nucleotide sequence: TGTGCCAGCAGTGTACGGGAGAACACCGGGGAGCTGTTTTTT. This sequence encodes CASSVRENTGELFF. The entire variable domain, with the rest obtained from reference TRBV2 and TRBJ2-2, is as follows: EPEVTQTPSHQVTQMGQEVILRCVPISNHLYFYWYRQILGQKVEFLVSFYNNEISEKSEIFDDQFSVERPDGSNFTLKIRSTKLEDSAMYFCASSVRENTGELFFGEGSRLTVL.

The CDR3 nucleotides are TGCGCCAGCAGCCCCGCGACAGGGTTGGGGGAGCAGTACTTC. This encodes CASSPATGLGEQYF. J is TRBJ2-7 and V is TRBV5-1; 7 nucleotides match TRBD1. V lost 4 bases, J lost 7 bases, and 11 bases stayed unmatched. The CDR3 has 14 amino acids. Germline CDR1 and CDR2: SGHRS and YFSETQ.

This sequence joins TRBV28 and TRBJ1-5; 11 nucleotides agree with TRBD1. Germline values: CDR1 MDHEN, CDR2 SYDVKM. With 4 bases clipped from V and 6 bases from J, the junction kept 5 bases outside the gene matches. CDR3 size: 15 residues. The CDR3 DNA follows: TGTGCCAGCAGTTCGGGACAGGGGGAAACTCAGCCCCAGCATTTT. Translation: CASSSGQGETQPQHF.